These T cell receptor beta chains were read from a single sample in a study of cytomegalovirus exposure and HLA in healthy donors. TCRdb keeps only in-frame clones here, not all; method: immunoSEQ multiplex PCR. The table shows a few hundred thousand clones, with about nine tenths occurring only once. Sequenced material: PBMCs. Receptor source: a woman between 18 and 30 years old in good health and CMV-seronegative. Each CDR3 is given with its conserved first and last residue. The D gene is left open where the match is weak. Rows may omit the clone size; those that give it use once, few, many or a size class.

TRBV30	.	TRBD2	TRBJ2-3	TGTGCCTGGAGTGCCGTTGGCGGGAGAGCAGATACGCAGTATTTT	CAWSAVGGRADTQYF
TRBV2	.	TRBD2	TRBJ2-1	TGTGCCAGCAGTGAACTAGCGGAGGCCCGGCTGTACAATGAGCAGTTCTTC	CASSELAEARLYNEQFF
TRBV21-1	.	.	TRBJ2-2	TGTGCCAGCAGCAAAATAGGGACTAAAGAGCCGAACACCGGGGAGCTGTTTTTT	CASSKIGTKEPNTGELFF
TRBV2	once	.	TRBJ1-1	TGTGCCAGCAGTCAGGACAGAGTCGCTGAAGCTTTCTTT	CASSQDRVAEAFF
TRBV4-2	.	.	TRBJ2-2	TGTGCCAGCAGCCAAGACCGAGCTTCCGGGGAGCTGTTTTTT	CASSQDRASGELFF
TRBV7-8	.	.	TRBJ2-4	TGTGCCAGCAGCTTACCGGGGGTAGGAGCCAAAAACATTCAGTACTTC	CASSLPGVGAKNIQYF
TRBV7-2	.	TRBD1	TRBJ2-2	TGTGCCAGCAGCTTACAGGGGGCCGGGGAGCTGTTTTTT	CASSLQGAGELFF
TRBV1	.	.	TRBJ2-7	TGCACCAGCAGCCAAGGGATTCGGACACCTTACTACGAGCAGTACTTC	CTSSQGIRTPYYEQYF
TRBV5-1	.	TRBD1	TRBJ2-7	TGCGCCAGCAGCTTGGGTGCGACAGGGGGGAACGAGCAGTACTTC	CASSLGATGGNEQYF
TRBV28	.	.	TRBJ2-5	TGTGCCAGCAGCTATCCCGGGACTTTGCAAGAGACCCAGTACTTC	CASSYPGTLQETQYF
TRBV5-4	.	TRBD2	TRBJ2-7	TGTGCCAGCAGCTTGGAAGCGGGAGGGTCAGGCCCTAGCTCCTACGAGCAGTACTTC	CASSLEAGGSGPSSYEQYF
TRBV5-1	.	.	TRBJ1-5	TGCGCCAGCATCTGTAGCAATCAGCCCCAGCATTTT	CASICSNQPQHF
TRBV5-1	once	TRBD1	TRBJ1-5	TGCGCCAGCAGCTTGGATGGGACAGGGGGTCAGCCCCAGCATTTT	CASSLDGTGGQPQHF
TRBV19	.	TRBD1	TRBJ2-5	TGTGCCAGTAGTCCCCAGGACAGGGGAGGACAAGAGACCCAGTACTTC	CASSPQDRGGQETQYF
TRBV27	.	.	TRBJ1-5	TGTGCCAGCAGCCTGGGACTAGCCACTCAGCCCCAGCATTTT	CASSLGLATQPQHF
TRBV5-6	.	.	TRBJ2-2	TGTGCCAGCAGCTTATTCGGCGGCGGGGAGCTGTTTTTT	CASSLFGGGELFF
TRBV25-1	.	.	TRBJ1-4	TGTGCCAGCAGTGACCCCTTCGATGAAAAACTGTTTTTT	CASSDPFDEKLFF
TRBV4-3	.	.	TRBJ2-5	TGCGCCAGCAGCCAAGTTATAGCTCAAGAGACCCAGTACTTC	CASSQVIAQETQYF
TRBV28	.	.	TRBJ2-3	TGTGCCAGCAGTATATCTAGCACAGATACGCAGTATTTT	CASSISSTDTQYF
TRBV4-3	.	.	TRBJ1-2	TGCGCCAGCAGCCAAGATAACACGAACAATCAAGGCTACACCTTC	CASSQDNTNNQGYTF
TRBV11-3	.	TRBD2	TRBJ2-2	TGTGCCAGCAGCCCGATGCGGGGGGACGGGGAGCTGTTTTTT	CASSPMRGDGELFF
TRBV7-8	once	.	TRBJ2-7	TGTGCCAGCAGCTTAGGAGGAGGCGGCAGTTCCTACGAGCAGTACTTC	CASSLGGGGSSYEQYF
TRBV11-3	.	TRBD2	TRBJ2-3	TGTGCCAGCAGACCAACTAGCGGGAGGACCCCAGATACGCAGTATTTT	CASRPTSGRTPDTQYF
TRBV4-3	.	.	TRBJ2-7	TGCGCCAGCAGCCAGACCTACTTGGGCGCAGACGAGCAGTACTTC	CASSQTYLGADEQYF
TRBV19	.	.	TRBJ2-7	TGTGCCAGTAGTCCAGGCCTGGGCTCCTACGAGCAGTACTTC	CASSPGLGSYEQYF
TRBV15	.	.	TRBJ2-1	TGTGCCACCAGCAGGGCTCGGGAGAGCGGTGAGCAGTTCTTC	CATSRARESGEQFF
TRBV15	.	.	TRBJ1-2	TGTGCCACCAGCAGAGATAAGGGGTATGGCTACACCTTC	CATSRDKGYGYTF
TRBV27	.	.	TRBJ1-1	TGTGCCAGCAGTTCCAGGGGAGACACTGAAGCTTTCTTT	CASSSRGDTEAFF
TRBV11-1	.	TRBD2	TRBJ2-1	TGTGCCAGCAGCTTAGCGTCTCGTTTTAGCGGGAGGGCGGCAGGGGAGCAGTTCTTC	CASSLASRFSGRAAGEQFF
TRBV7-3	.	TRBD1	TRBJ2-3	TGTGCCAGCAGCTCGACAGGGAGCACAGATACGCAGTATTTT	CASSSTGSTDTQYF
TRBV5-1	.	.	TRBJ2-2	TGCGCCAGCAGTCGGACCTTCGAGGGTAGCACCGGGGAGCTGTTTTTT	CASSRTFEGSTGELFF
TRBV4-3	.	TRBD1	TRBJ1-1	TGCGCCAGCAGCCAGGGACAGGGGGGCACTGAAGCTTTCTTT	CASSQGQGGTEAFF
TRBV5-1	once	TRBD2	TRBJ2-1	TGCGCCAGCAGCCAAAGGCCGTTAGGGCTAGCGGTGTACAATGAGCAGTTCTTC	CASSQRPLGLAVYNEQFF
TRBV29-1	.	TRBD1	TRBJ2-3	TGCAGCGTTGTAGAGGGGGCGCACACAGATACGCAGTATTTT	CSVVEGAHTDTQYF
TRBV7-3	.	.	TRBJ2-3	TGTGCCAGCAGCTTAACTCGGGATACGCAGTATTTT	CASSLTRDTQYF
TRBV4-2	.	TRBD1	TRBJ2-7	TGTGCCAGCAGCCAAGATCTGACAGGGGACTACGAGCAGTACTTC	CASSQDLTGDYEQYF
TRBV5-1	.	TRBD2	TRBJ2-1	TGCGCCAGCAGCTCGGGACTAGCGGGAGAGGCTGAGCAGTTCTTC	CASSSGLAGEAEQFF
TRBV27	.	.	TRBJ1-4	TGTGCCAGCAGCATTAGACAGACAACTAATGAAAAACTGTTTTTT	CASSIRQTTNEKLFF
TRBV6-5	.	TRBD1	TRBJ2-7	TGTGCCAGCAGTTTTGCATCCGGGACAGGGGTGGACGAGCAGTACTTC	CASSFASGTGVDEQYF
TRBV29-1	few	.	TRBJ2-6	TGCAGCGTTGAACCAATCGGGGACACTTACTCTGGGGCCAACGTCCTGACTTTC	CSVEPIGDTYSGANVLTF
TRBV19	.	TRBD2	TRBJ2-5	TGTGCCAGTGCTTCCGGACTAGCGGGAAGAGAGACCCAGTACTTC	CASASGLAGRETQYF